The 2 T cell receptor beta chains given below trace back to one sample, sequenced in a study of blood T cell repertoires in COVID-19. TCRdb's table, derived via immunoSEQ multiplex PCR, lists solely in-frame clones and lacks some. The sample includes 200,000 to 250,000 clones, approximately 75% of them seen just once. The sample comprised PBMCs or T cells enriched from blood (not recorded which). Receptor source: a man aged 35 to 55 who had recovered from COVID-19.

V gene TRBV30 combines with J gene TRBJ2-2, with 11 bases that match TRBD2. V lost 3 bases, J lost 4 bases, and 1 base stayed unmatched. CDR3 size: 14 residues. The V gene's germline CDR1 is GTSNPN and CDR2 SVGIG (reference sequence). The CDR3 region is CAWRTSGVTGELFF. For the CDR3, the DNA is TGTGCCTGGAGGACTAGCGGGGTCACCGGGGAGCTGTTTTTT.

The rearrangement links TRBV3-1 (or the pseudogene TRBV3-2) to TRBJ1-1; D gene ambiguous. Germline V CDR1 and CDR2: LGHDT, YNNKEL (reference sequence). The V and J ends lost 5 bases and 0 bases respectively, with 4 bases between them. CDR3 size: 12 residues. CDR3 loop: CASSTLNTEAFF. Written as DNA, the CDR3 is TGTGCCAGCAGCACATTGAACACTGAAGCTTTCTTT.